The 32 T cell receptor beta chains given below trace back to one sample, sequenced in a study of blood T cell repertoires in COVID-19. The assay was immunoSEQ multiplex PCR, and TCRdb's table has in-frame clones only and misses some. The sample has more than 150,000 clones; about 80% are singletons. Input material: peripheral blood. The receptors were gathered from a man aged 25 to 40 with active or convalescent COVID-19.

CDR3 protein: CASSAGTVNSPLHF. The CDR3 coding sequence is TGTGCCAGCAGTGCCGGGACAGTAAATTCACCCCTCCACTTT. This chain uses TRBV9 with TRBJ1-6, with 7 bases fitting TRBD1. V lost 5 bases, J lost 7 bases, and 6 bases stayed unmatched. Germline values: CDR1 SGDLS, CDR2 YYNGEE. This CDR3 contains 14 residues.

The V and J genes are TRBV4-2 and TRBJ2-2, with TRBD2 identical over 8 bases. Trimming cost V 1 base and J 5 bases; bases outside gene matches: 6. CDR3 length equals 16 residues. In germline, CDR1 is LGHNA, CDR2 YNFKEQ. The CDR3 DNA sequence: TGTGCCAGCAGCCAAGTGGGACTAGAACTTACCGGGGAGCTGTTTTTT. Its translation: CASSQVGLELTGELFF.

The V gene is TRBV19, the J gene TRBJ1-1; 8 bases match TRBD1. The CDR3 is 16 amino acids. CDR1 LNHDA and CDR2 SQIVND come from the germline V gene (reference sequence). Trimming at V came to 1 base and at J to 6 bases, leaving 10 bases not matched to a gene. CDR3 protein: CASSIGTGSLLAEAFF. The DNA of the CDR3 is TGTGCCAGTAGTATAGGGACAGGGAGTCTTCTTGCTGAAGCTTTCTTT.

V usage is TRBV6-6 and J usage is TRBJ1-1; TRBD1 is a possible D gene (6 bases). The CDR3 is 15 amino acids. Germline CDR1 MNHNY, CDR2 SVGAGI (reference sequence). Deletions cut 5 bases from V and 3 bases from J, with 16 bases between. CDR3 sequence (DNA): TGTGCCAGCAGTGCTCGGGGGGGGGCCGACACTGAAGCTTTCTTT. Translating it yields CASSARGGADTEAFF.

This chain uses TRBV6-2 or TRBV6-3 with TRBJ2-3, with 12 bases matching TRBD2. The CDR3 extends over 18 amino acids. Trimming at V came to 0 bases and at J to 6 bases, leaving 10 bases not matched to a gene. Per germline, CDR1 MNHEY and CDR2 SVGEGT. Here the CDR3 reads CASSYSRTSGVGGDTQYF. CDR3 DNA sequence: TGTGCCAGCAGTTACTCTCGGACTAGCGGGGTCGGGGGTGATACGCAGTATTTT.

The rearrangement uses TRBV15 and TRBJ2-1; D unresolved. The germline V and J ends were trimmed by 0 bases and 2 bases, with 14 bases remaining between them. The CDR3 length is 17 residues. CDR1 is LNHNV, CDR2 YYDKDF, per germline (reference sequence). The CDR3 coding sequence is TGTGCCACCAGCAGAGATGACGCGACTCCCACCTACAATGAGCAGTTCTTC. Encoded protein: CATSRDDATPTYNEQFF.

J is TRBJ2-3 and V is TRBV11-2; D remains ambiguous. The length of the CDR3 is 14 residues. Germline V gives CDR1 SGHAT, CDR2 FQNNGV. The germline V and J ends were trimmed by 4 bases and 1 base, with 9 bases remaining between them. For the CDR3, the DNA is TGTGCCAGCAGCTCCTCGACTGGCACAGATACGCAGTATTTT. Its protein is CASSSSTGTDTQYF.

The chain couples TRBV7-8 to TRBJ2-2; 9 bases fit TRBD1. The J segment lost 1 base and the V segment lost 3 bases, leaving 6 bases of the junction unmatched. The CDR3 loop spans 17 amino acids. Germline V gives CDR1 SGHVS, CDR2 FQNEAQ. CDR3: CASSFPDRGKNTGELFF. In nucleotides, the CDR3 is TGTGCCAGCAGCTTCCCGGACAGGGGCAAGAACACCGGGGAGCTGTTTTTT. Based on the CDR3 plus reference TRBV7-8 and TRBJ2-2, the full variable domain is GAGVSQSPRYKVAKRGQDVALRCDPISGHVSLFWYQQALGQGPEFLTYFQNEAQLDKSGLPSDRFFAERPEGSVSTLKIQRTQQEDSAVYLCASSFPDRGKNTGELFFGEGSRLTVL.

This sequence joins TRBV15 and TRBJ1-2; D uncertain. The germline V gene has CDR1 LNHNV and CDR2 YYDKDF (reference sequence). V shed 4 bases and J shed 0 bases, with 9 bases lying between them. The CDR3 totals 14 residues. CDR3 DNA sequence: TGTGCCACCAGCAACTGGACTCCTAACTATGGCTACACCTTC. Residues: CATSNWTPNYGYTF.

The chain joins TRBV19 to TRBJ1-1, with D possibly TRBD1 on 5 matching bases. Trimming cost V 4 bases and J 3 bases, with 15 bases left between them. The V gene's germline CDR1 is LNHDA and CDR2 SQIVND (reference sequence). This CDR3 comprises 15 residues. Written as DNA, the CDR3 is TGTGCCAGTAGTACCATGCGGGGGGTCGACACTGAAGCTTTCTTT. Translated, it gives CASSTMRGVDTEAFF. The full variable domain, rest sourced from reference TRBV19 and TRBJ1-1, is DGGITQSPKYLFRKEGQNVTLSCEQNLNHDAMYWYRQDPGQGLRLIYYSQIVNDFQKGDIAEGYSVSREKKESFPLTVTSAQKNPTAFYLCASSTMRGVDTEAFFGQGTRLTVV.

The chain carries TRBV29-1 and TRBJ2-1; D may be TRBD1 (6 bases). CDR3 length equals 14 residues. Trimming removed 6 bases at V and 0 bases at J, with 12 bases between. CDR1 is SQVTM, CDR2 ANQGSEA, per germline. CDR3 loop: CSVAQGGSYNEQFF. In DNA form, the CDR3 reads TGCAGCGTCGCACAGGGTGGCTCCTACAATGAGCAGTTCTTC.

This chain joins TRBV7-2 and TRBJ2-3, with unresolved D. The CDR3 extends over 15 amino acids. The V gene's germline CDR1 is SGHTA and CDR2 FQGNSA. The V and J ends lost 1 base and 0 bases respectively, with 8 bases between them. The CDR3 is CASSLDVTSTDTQYF. The CDR3 region has the DNA TGTGCCAGCAGCTTAGATGTTACTAGCACAGATACGCAGTATTTT.

J is TRBJ1-5 and V is TRBV5-6; D unclear. Germline V gene data show CDR1 as SGHDT and CDR2 as YYEEEE. V lost 4 bases to trimming and J lost 1 base, with 9 bases between them. This CDR3 spans 14 amino acids. CDR3 protein: CASSRRLSNQPQHF. As DNA, the CDR3 is TGTGCCAGCAGCCGTAGACTGAGCAATCAGCCCCAGCATTTT.

The genes are TRBV29-1 and TRBJ2-1, with 8 bases lining up with TRBD2. V lost 7 bases to trimming and J lost 3 bases; unmatched junction nucleotides: 8. This CDR3 has 14 amino acids. The V gene's germline CDR1 is SQVTM and CDR2 ANQGSEA. The CDR3 loop is CSERAGADYNEQFF. CDR3 nucleotide sequence: TGCAGCGAGAGAGCGGGAGCGGACTACAATGAGCAGTTCTTC.

There are a few counts of this clone. The V call is TRBV4-1, the J call TRBJ1-2; TRBD1 aligns across 11 bases. Germline CDR1 MGHRA, CDR2 YSYEKL. The CDR3 runs to 17 residues. V dropped 4 bases and J dropped 5; count of bases not matched to a gene: 12. CDR3 amino acids: CASSRLPPGTGGYGYTF. The CDR3 DNA reads TGCGCCAGCAGCCGCCTTCCTCCCGGGACAGGGGGATATGGCTACACCTTC.

V usage is TRBV5-1 and J usage is TRBJ2-7, with 10 nucleotides matching TRBD2. The germline V gene has CDR1 SGHRS and CDR2 YFSETQ. J lost 0 bases, V lost 4 bases, and 10 bases had no gene match. The CDR3 spans 17 residues. CDR3 residues: CASSPLGLADRSYEQYF. In DNA, the CDR3 is TGCGCCAGCAGCCCCCTCGGACTAGCGGACCGCTCCTACGAGCAGTACTTC.

A single count supports this clone. The V and J genes are TRBV15 and TRBJ2-5; TRBD2 matches at 9 bases. V dropped 0 bases and J dropped 0; count of bases not matched to a gene: 5. The germline CDR1 and CDR2 sequences are LNHNV and YYDKDF (reference sequence). The CDR3 runs 17 residues. The CDR3 DNA follows: TGTGCCACCAGCAGAGATACGCTAGCGGGGAACCAAGAGACCCAGTACTTC. It is translated as CATSRDTLAGNQETQYF.

The chain has TRBV27 and TRBJ2-1; TRBD1 aligns across 7 bases. The germline V gene has CDR1 MNHEY and CDR2 SMNVEV (reference sequence). J was trimmed by 3 bases and V by 5 bases; bases with no gene match: 1. This CDR3 is 13 amino acids long. Written as DNA, the CDR3 is TGTGCCAGCAGTCGACAGGGCTACAATGAGCAGTTCTTC. Protein product: CASSRQGYNEQFF.

This chain connects TRBV9 to TRBJ2-1; 9 bases match TRBD1. This CDR3 contains 15 residues. The trim removed 4 bases at V and 7 bases at J, leaving 9 bases unmatched. Germline values: CDR1 SGDLS, CDR2 YYNGEE. CDR3 protein: CASSSMGQGGNEQFF. CDR3 in DNA: TGTGCCAGCAGCAGTATGGGACAGGGAGGGAATGAGCAGTTCTTC. The variable domain in full, completed from reference TRBV9 and TRBJ2-1, reads DSGVTQTPKHLITATGQRVTLRCSPRSGDLSVYWYQQSLDQGLQFLIQYYNGEERAKGNILERFSAQQFPDLHSELNLSSLELGDSALYFCASSSMGQGGNEQFFGPGTRLTVL.

The chain uses TRBV6-5 and TRBJ2-7, with D perhaps matching TRBD1 (6 bases). V shed 3 bases and J shed 2 bases, with 17 bases lying between them. Germline lookup yields CDR1 MNHEY and CDR2 SVGAGI. CDR3 size: 16 residues. The CDR3 nucleotides read TGTGCCAGCAGTTATTCGGGGCCTGGGGGCACCTACGAGCAGTACGTC. Encoded protein: CASSYSGPGGTYEQYV.

This clone appeared a single time. The rearrangement joins TRBV18 to TRBJ2-1; TRBD2 aligns across 14 bases. V dropped 0 bases and J dropped 4; count of bases not matched to a gene: 5. Germline CDR1 is KGHSH and CDR2 is LQKENI. There are 18 residues in the CDR3. CDR3: CASSPPGLAGVGYNEQFF. CDR3 DNA: TGTGCCAGCTCACCACCGGGACTAGCGGGAGTAGGTTACAATGAGCAGTTCTTC. The complete variable domain, with remaining parts taken from reference TRBV18 and TRBJ2-1, reads NAGVMQNPRHLVRRRGQEARLRCSPMKGHSHVYWYRQLPEEGLKFMVYLQKENIIDESGMPKERFSAEFPKEGPSILRIQQVVRGDSAAYFCASSPPGLAGVGYNEQFFGPGTRLTVL.

The chain recombines TRBV7-9 with TRBJ2-4; possibly TRBD2 for D (6 bases). In germline, CDR1 is SEHNR, CDR2 FQNEAQ (reference sequence). CDR3 length: 14 residues. Trimming took off 2 bases at V and 6 bases at J, with 11 bases between the two ends. CDR3 DNA: TGTGCCAGCAGCTTAAGTGCGGGGACAAACATTCAGTACTTC. This gives the protein CASSLSAGTNIQYF. The variable domain in full, completed from reference TRBV7-9 and TRBJ2-4, reads DTGVSQNPRHKITKRGQNVTFRCDPISEHNRLYWYRQTLGQGPEFLTYFQNEAQLEKSRLLSDRFSAERPKGSFSTLEIQRTEQGDSAMYLCASSLSAGTNIQYFGAGTRLSVL.

Only a few counts were recorded for this clone. The chain carries TRBV5-1 and TRBJ2-1, with TRBD1 identical over 11 bases. This CDR3 comprises 15 residues. CDR1 and CDR2 (germline): SGHRS, YFSETQ. Trimming removed 3 bases from V and 5 bases from J; junction bases left unmatched: 4. The CDR3 region is CASSWGTGGNNEQFF. The CDR3 DNA follows: TGCGCCAGCAGCTGGGGGACAGGGGGAAACAATGAGCAGTTCTTC.

The chain is built from TRBV7-3 and TRBJ2-3; 10 nucleotides line up with TRBD1. CDR1 SGHTA and CDR2 FQGTGA come from the germline V gene. The CDR3 is 15 residues long. Losses at the gene ends were 5 bases for V and 6 bases for J; bases not matched to a gene: 8. CDR3 sequence reads: CASSPQGQGMDTQYF. CDR3 bases: TGTGCCAGCAGCCCGCAGGGACAGGGGATGGATACGCAGTATTTT. The full variable domain, its missing parts supplied by reference TRBV7-3 and TRBJ2-3, is GAGVSQTPSNKVTEKGKYVELRCDPISGHTALYWYRQSLGQGPEFLIYFQGTGAADDSGLPNDRFFAVRPEGSVSTLKIQRTERGDSAVYLCASSPQGQGMDTQYFGPGTRLTVL.

This clone was found once. The genes are TRBV13 and TRBJ1-2; maybe TRBD1 (6 bases). This CDR3 is built from 15 residues. Germline assignment: CDR1 PRHDT and CDR2 FYEKMQ (reference sequence). V was pared by 2 bases and J by 2 bases, with 12 bases between. The CDR3 coding sequence is TGTGCCAGCAGCTTACGCCCAGGACAGAACTATGGCTACACCTTC. Amino acid sequence: CASSLRPGQNYGYTF.

The chain has TRBV27 and TRBJ2-2; D may be TRBD2 (5 bases). Germline values: CDR1 MNHEY, CDR2 SMNVEV (reference sequence). The V gene lost 3 bases and the J gene lost 6 bases, with 14 bases spanning the gap. The CDR3 sequence is 15 residues long. The CDR3 is CASSLARGAPGELFF. CDR3 nucleotides: TGTGCCAGCAGTTTGGCCCGGGGAGCCCCCGGGGAGCTGTTTTTT.

The V call is TRBV7-8, the J call TRBJ2-7; TRBD2 matches at 8 bases. Per germline, CDR1 SGHVS and CDR2 FQNEAQ. Trimming at V came to 5 bases and at J to 8 bases, leaving 11 bases not matched to a gene. CDR3 length: 14 amino acids. The CDR3, as DNA: TGTGCCAGCAGCCCTCGCCGGGAGGGGACGCAGCAGTACTTC. Its protein product is CASSPRREGTQQYF.

This rearrangement joins TRBV19 to TRBJ1-2; TRBD1 agrees at 8 bases. This CDR3 spans 15 amino acids. Losses at the gene ends were 6 bases for V and 2 bases for J; bases not matched to a gene: 8. Germline V gene sequence: CDR1 LNHDA, CDR2 SQIVND (reference sequence). DNA for the CDR3: TGTGCCAGTAGCGAAGGGACAGGAGGAAACTATGGCTACACCTTC. It encodes CASSEGTGGNYGYTF.

The chain has TRBV14 and TRBJ1-6, with D tentatively TRBD1 (5 bases). Germline CDR1 and CDR2: SGHDN and FVKESK. The length of the CDR3 is 15 residues. The ends were cut back, 6 bases at V and 8 bases at J, with 17 bases in the middle. The CDR3 DNA sequence: TGTGCCAGCAGATTTGGCGGGGGGGGTCATTCACCCCTCCACTTT. Its protein product is CASRFGGGGHSPLHF.

J is TRBJ2-2 and V is TRBV25-1; 9 positions match TRBD1. This CDR3 spans 15 amino acids. V lost 1 base and J lost 3; bases outside the gene matches: 0. In germline, CDR1 is MGHDK, CDR2 SYGVNS. CDR3 region: CASSEWTGDTGELFF. The CDR3 DNA follows: TGTGCCAGCAGTGAATGGACAGGGGACACCGGGGAGCTGTTTTTT.

The rearrangement uses TRBV5-3 and TRBJ2-2, with TRBD1 identical over 8 bases. TRBV5-3 is noted as an ORF with a role that remains uncertain. J gave up 0 bases and V 0 bases, and 13 bases lay outside the gene matches. The CDR3 runs to 20 residues. The CDR3 loop reads CARSLARNRGCPSNTGELFF. The DNA of the CDR3 is TGTGCCAGAAGCTTGGCCAGGAACAGGGGGTGCCCTTCGAACACCGGGGAGCTGTTTTTT.

V and J are TRBV10-3 and TRBJ1-1, with TRBD1 matching over 12 bases. CDR1 and CDR2 from the germline V gene are ENHRY and SYGVKD. V lost 2 bases and J lost 1; bases outside the gene matches: 5. The length of the CDR3 is 17 residues. CDR3: CAISERGTGGANTEAFF. The CDR3 DNA reads TGTGCCATCAGTGAGCGGGGGACAGGGGGCGCGAACACTGAAGCTTTCTTT.